This TCR beta chain appears in the sequencing data of a study of cytomegalovirus exposure and HLA in healthy donors. The germline CDR1 and CDR2 sequences are SNHLY and FYNNEI. V was clipped by 7 bases and J by 4 bases, with 13 bases between them. This CDR3 region has 13 residues. Using immunoSEQ multiplex PCR, the repertoire was profiled, and TCRdb retains in-frame clones only, with some absent. Seen here are about 150,000 clones, 85% to 95% observed once, and the top ten hold around 1.9%. Sequenced material: PBMCs. The genes are TRBV2 and TRBJ2-5; D is undetermined. The clonotype originates from a man between 18 and 35 years old in good health and CMV-seropositive. CDR3 residues: CASNEWSGETQYF. In DNA, the CDR3 is TGTGCCAGCAATGAGTGGAGTGGAGAGACCCAGTACTTC.